This TCR beta chain was captured by sequencing in a study of blood T cell repertoires in COVID-19 (dated by TCRdb to about 2020). In terms of the full investigation: Samples covering the acute and convalescent phases of COVID-19 were provided by collaborators in the United States, Italy and Spain. The prospective study material was composed of cDNA or gDNA derived from T cells, B-cell-depleted T cells, or PBMCs. Subjects who had been exposed to COVID-19, were actively infected with it, or had recovered from it provided the deeply sampled blood TCRbeta repertoires that made up the dataset. The repertoires were released in a freely available public database intended as a resource for research on the immune response to SARS-CoV-2. The samples were drawn from two sources: the first 160 participants of the ongoing ImmuneRACE study, and 1,200 or so subjects contributed by 6 global collaborators. The sample metadata nearly always contained a de-identified subject ID, COVID-19 status, age in years and sex. Where available, HLA class I and class II types were taken from metadata supplied by the sample provider and were not determined by assay-based typing.

TCRbeta CDR3 regions were amplified from genomic DNA using the immunoSEQ Assay, a bias-controlled multiplex PCR. On the study's bioinformatics: The number of nucleated cells in each sample was estimated by amplification of reference gene primers within the assay. To quantify the absolute abundance of each unique TCRbeta CDR3 rearrangement, sequence reads were collapsed and filtered. Productive Simpson clonality was computed per sample as the square root of Simpson's diversity index over productive rearrangements. Imported from immuneACCESS, the table was reduced by TCRdb to in-frame sequences with V and J called. These copies leave out some clones; in studies compared against another copy, an unresolved V gene accounts for under half, and the cause of the remainder is not known. Clonal size and the V and J genes are those of that table, whereas D and trimming came from the DNA. The sample table contains fewer than 300,000 clones; only one count was recorded for under 90% of them. Of the sample, around 3% is held by the ten largest clones.

Paper-wide results and their limitations: How much clinical and demographic metadata was included differed by source and by participant, and the metadata was provided uncurated.

As for this clone: Its recognized antigen is unknown. No base quality values were provided; no much bigger clone lies one nucleotide off.

Including cysteine and phenylalanine, the CDR3 has 10 amino acids. The DNA shown is the 30-base CDR3, in frame from base 1. The junction shows trimming of 8 bases on V and 7 bases on J, plus 8 bases between the germline ends. Collaborating institutions collected whole blood in K2EDTA tubes following their own protocols. For TCRbeta analysis, collaborators shipped samples in one of three forms: frozen whole blood, isolated PBMCs, or DNA extracted from either of those sample types. The material sequenced was peripheral blood. The chain links TRBV12-3 or TRBV12-4 with TRBJ1-1; the D gene is perhaps TRBD1, from 5 matching bases. This sequence was found in a woman aged 55 to 70 with active or convalescent COVID-19. CDR3 reads: CASGGGEAFF. The sequence in DNA is TGTGCCAGCGGGGGGGGTGAAGCTTTCTTT.